This T cell receptor beta chain originates from a study of PD-1 blockade in classical Hodgkin lymphoma. Study-level points and caveats: Nivolumab starters within 1 year of ASCT were excluded. There was a significant rise in CD4+ TCR diversity by C4D1, with no such rise for CD8+.

The CDR3 loop spans 14 amino acids. Trimming took off 4 bases at V and 0 bases at J, with 10 bases between the two ends. Germline V gene data show CDR1 as MNHEY and CDR2 as SVGAGI. TCRdb keeps only in-frame clones here, not all; method: immunoSEQ multiplex PCR. There are about 25,000 clones in the sample; approximately 68% occur only once, and 25% to 30% lies in the top ten. Time point meaning: cycle 4 day 1 (C4D1), after 6 weeks of nivolumab. Relapse was seen in all patients after autologous stem cell transplantation, and brentuximab vedotin exposure was variable. Concerning this clone: Its target is unknown.

The sequencing used peripheral blood mononuclear cells (PBMCs), collected before the fourth cycle of nivolumab. The V call is TRBV6-5, the J call TRBJ2-7, with D hard to call. The sequence was obtained from a human donor with classical Hodgkin lymphoma. CDR3 coding DNA: TGTGCCAGCAGTTTTACACCAGCCTCCTACGAGCAGTACTTC. Its protein is CASSFTPASYEQYF.